These 14 T cell receptor beta chains share one sample of origin, sequenced in a study of human thymus T cells. Only in-frame clones appear in the TCRdb table, and some are missing; sequencing was by immunoSEQ multiplex PCR. Of tens of thousands of clones listed, 90% to 95% were seen once; the top ten hold around 5.4%. Input material: blood. The receptors were sampled from a boy in the first two years of life with a congenital heart defect but otherwise immunologically healthy.

The CDR3 here is CASTSRENSPLHF. CDR3 nucleotide sequence: TGTGCCAGTACATCCAGGGAGAATTCACCCCTCCACTTT. The chain recombines TRBV19 with TRBJ1-6, with D perhaps TRBD1 (5 bases). The germline gives CDR1 LNHDA, CDR2 SQIVND (reference sequence). CDR3 size: 13 residues. Trimming removed 7 bases from V and 7 bases from J, with 11 bases in between.

V is TRBV6-6 and J is TRBJ1-1; 8 nucleotides align to TRBD1. From germline, CDR1 is MNHNY and CDR2 SVGAGI (reference sequence). J was trimmed by 0 bases and V by 0 bases; bases with no gene match: 3. The CDR3 extends over 16 amino acids. The CDR3 DNA reads as TGTGCCAGCAGTTACTCGGGACAGGCCCTGAACACTGAAGCTTTCTTT. As protein: CASSYSGQALNTEAFF.

A note on this clone: The sample holds other DNA sequences that translate to the same CDR3. The genes are TRBV20-1 and TRBJ2-2, with no clear D. From germline, CDR1 is DFQATT and CDR2 SNEGSKA (reference sequence). The ends were cut back, 6 bases at V and 2 bases at J, with 4 bases in the middle. The CDR3 consists of 11 residues. The CDR3 protein is CSARNTGELFF. The DNA of the CDR3 is TGCAGTGCCCGTAACACCGGGGAGCTGTTTTTT.

V is TRBV11-3 and J is TRBJ2-1; TRBD2 matches 13 bases. Germline V lookup: CDR1 SGHNT, CDR2 YENEEA. Losses at the gene ends were 4 bases for V and 5 bases for J; bases not matched to a gene: 8. The CDR3 has 17 amino acids. DNA for the CDR3: TGTGCCAGCAGCTCAAACCGAGGACTAGCGGGGGACAATGAGCAGTTCTTC. Its translation: CASSSNRGLAGDNEQFF.

The chain links TRBV7-9 to TRBJ2-3; 7 bases fit TRBD1. The germline V gene encodes CDR1 SEHNR and CDR2 FQNEAQ (reference sequence). The CDR3 loop spans 15 amino acids. The V gene end was trimmed by 5 bases and the J gene end by 1 base; junction bases not matched to a gene: 6. The CDR3 DNA reads as TGTGCCAGCAGCCGCACAGGGGCGGGCACAGATACGCAGTATTTT. It codes for CASSRTGAGTDTQYF.

The chain employs TRBV9 and TRBJ2-2, with 7 nucleotides matching TRBD1. Germline V lookup: CDR1 SGDLS, CDR2 YYNGEE. Unmatched junction bases numbered 4, after V lost 0 bases and J lost 5 bases. The CDR3 consists of 15 residues. The CDR3 DNA is TGTGCCAGCAGCGTAGAGGGGGCGCGTACCGGGGAGCTGTTTTTT. This codes for CASSVEGARTGELFF. The full variable domain, with the rest looked up from reference TRBV9 and TRBJ2-2, is DSGVTQTPKHLITATGQRVTLRCSPRSGDLSVYWYQQSLDQGLQFLIQYYNGEERAKGNILERFSAQQFPDLHSELNLSSLELGDSALYFCASSVEGARTGELFFGEGSRLTVL.

The J gene is TRBJ2-5, the V gene TRBV30; D perhaps matches TRBD2 (6 bases). The V and J ends lost 6 bases and 2 bases respectively, with 10 bases between them. CDR1 and CDR2 from the germline V gene are GTSNPN and SVGIG (reference sequence). The CDR3 covers 12 residues. The CDR3 loop reads CACRDSQETQYF. CDR3 bases: TGTGCCTGCCGGGACTCGCAAGAGACCCAGTACTTC.

This sequence joins TRBV28 and TRBJ1-5; possibly TRBD1 for D (6 bases). Per the germline V gene, CDR1 is MDHEN and CDR2 is SYDVKM. V lost 11 bases and J 7 bases, leaving 21 bases between the germline ends. The CDR3 covers 14 residues. The CDR3 DNA follows: TGTGCCGTACAAACAGGGAATCACCACCAGCCCCAGCATTTT. Its translation is CAVQTGNHHQPQHF.

The genes are TRBV28 and TRBJ1-1, with 8 bases aligning to TRBD1. With 5 bases clipped from V and 0 bases from J, the junction kept 8 bases outside the gene matches. The CDR3 length is 16 residues. Germline V gives CDR1 MDHEN, CDR2 SYDVKM. Written as DNA, the CDR3 is TGTGCCAGCAGTACGGACAGGGCTTTCATGAACACTGAAGCTTTCTTT. Translation gives CASSTDRAFMNTEAFF.

The genes are TRBV19 and TRBJ2-4; TRBD1 matches 8 bases. CDR1 is LNHDA, CDR2 SQIVND, per germline (reference sequence). The CDR3 runs to 15 residues. The V segment lost 5 bases and the J segment 7 bases; nucleotides outside the gene matches: 10. The CDR3 bases are TGTGCCAGTAGTGTCCCAACAGGGGGGAGGAACATTCAGTACTTC. As protein: CASSVPTGGRNIQYF.

The V and J genes are TRBV28 and TRBJ1-5; 7 bases are a match to TRBD1. The germline V gene encodes CDR1 MDHEN and CDR2 SYDVKM. This CDR3 is 15 amino acids long. Trimming at V came to 4 bases and at J to 1 base, leaving 4 bases not matched to a gene. CDR3 sequence reads: CASSYGTASNQPQHF. The CDR3 DNA reads TGTGCCAGCAGTTACGGGACAGCCAGCAATCAGCCCCAGCATTTT.

CDR3 nucleotide sequence: TGTGCCAGCAGCTTATTGGAGGGGACCACAGATACGCAGTATTTT. It specifies CASSLLEGTTDTQYF. V is TRBV7-9 and J is TRBJ2-3; the D gene is possibly TRBD2 (6 bases). Germline V gene sequence: CDR1 SEHNR, CDR2 FQNEAQ (reference sequence). V dropped 2 bases and J dropped 2 bases, with 11 bases sitting between them. CDR3 size: 15 residues.

The chain carries TRBV7-9 and TRBJ2-5; tentatively, D is TRBD2 (6 bases). With 8 bases removed from V and 5 bases from J, the gap between germline ends came to 9 bases. The germline V gene encodes CDR1 SEHNR and CDR2 FQNEAQ (reference sequence). This CDR3 is built from 11 residues. The CDR3 region has the DNA TGTGCCAGCCTCGGAGGGGAGACCCAGTACTTC. Translating it yields CASLGGETQYF. Drawing the rest from reference TRBV7-9 and TRBJ2-5, the complete variable domain is DTGVSQNPRHKITKRGQNVTFRCDPISEHNRLYWYRQTLGQGPEFLTYFQNEAQLEKSRLLSDRFSAERPKGSFSTLEIQRTEQGDSAMYLCASLGGETQYFGPGTRLLVL.

The rearrangement joins TRBV29-1 to TRBJ2-4, with 7 bases matching TRBD1. Per the germline V gene, CDR1 is SQVTM and CDR2 is ANQGSEA. The CDR3 is 14 amino acids. V shed 2 bases, J shed 4 bases, and the junction held 5 bases outside the gene matches. CDR3 DNA: TGCAGCGTTGAATCTTGGACAGGAAAAAACATTCAGTACTTC. Translated, it gives CSVESWTGKNIQYF.